The 22 T cell receptor beta chains in this list originate from one sample, sequenced in a study of T-cell reconstitution after alpha-beta-depleted transplantation in children. Preparing the TCRbeta library involved the use of unique molecular identifiers. From the PCR reads, TCRdb called clonotypes with MiXCR, one entry per CDR3 protein. The repertoire holds about 220,000 distinct CDR3 sequences, about 15% seen once, with about 41% in the top ten. The sample in question was PBMCs, mostly from graft donor cells, obtained 360 days after TCRalphabeta/CD19-depleted stem cell transplant. The receptors derive from a male patient aged 2 to 9 who had a stem cell transplant for acute lymphoblastic leukemia, so the T cells may come from the graft donor.

The chain links TRBV27 to TRBJ1-1; a possible D gene is TRBD1 (5 bases). The CDR3 is 14 amino acids. Per germline, CDR1 MNHEY and CDR2 SMNVEV (reference sequence). V lost 1 base to trimming and J lost 0 bases, with 6 bases between them. This chain's CDR3 is CASSLLGVNTEAFF. For the CDR3, the DNA is TGTGCCAGCAGTTTATTGGGGGTGAACACTGAAGCTTTCTTT.

The rearrangement links TRBV7-2 to TRBJ2-3, with 11 bases fitting TRBD2. The CDR3 sequence is 17 residues long. With 5 bases clipped from V and 2 bases from J, the junction kept 9 bases outside the gene matches. Germline lookup yields CDR1 SGHTA and CDR2 FQGNSA. DNA for the CDR3: TGTGCCAGCAGCCGGCTGATACTAGCGGGGGTCACAGATACGCAGTATTTT. It encodes CASSRLILAGVTDTQYF.

This clonotype has more than one count but fewer than ten. The chain is built from TRBV12-3 or TRBV12-4 and TRBJ1-4; 7 bases are a match to TRBD1. The CDR3 spans 14 residues. V lost 5 bases and J lost 7; bases outside the gene matches: 7. CDR3 bases: TGTGCCAGCAGTCACAGGGGTGGCGGTGAAAAACTGTTTTTT. It is translated as CASSHRGGGEKLFF.

Here the CDR3 DNA reads TGTGCCAGCAGCCCCTTGACAGGATATAGCAATCAGCCCCAGCATTTT. This translates into CASSPLTGYSNQPQHF. The rearrangement uses TRBV7-6 and TRBJ1-5, with D possibly matching TRBD1 (6 bases). Trimming shortened V by 5 bases and J by 0 bases, and 14 bases separated the two germline ends. CDR1 and CDR2 from the germline V gene are SGHVS and FNYEAQ. CDR3 length equals 16 residues.

J is TRBJ1-5 and V is TRBV7-8; no definite D call. Germline lookup yields CDR1 SGHVS and CDR2 FQNEAQ. The CDR3 covers 14 residues. Trimming took 6 bases from V and 4 from J, leaving 13 bases between them. In DNA, the CDR3 is TGTGCCAGCAGTCCCGTAGGGCGAAATCAGCCCCAGCATTTT. Protein: CASSPVGRNQPQHF.

This clonotype was counted a few times. The V gene is TRBV4-1, the J gene TRBJ1-2; D gene uncertain. The CDR3 length is 13 residues. Germline V CDR1 and CDR2: MGHRA, YSYEKL. The V end was cut by 0 bases, the J end by 5 bases, with 7 bases between. The CDR3 DNA sequence: TGCGCCAGCAGCCAAGATTCGCAGTATGGCTACACCTTC. This sequence encodes CASSQDSQYGYTF.

This clonotype was recorded a few times. J is TRBJ2-2 and V is TRBV19; 8 nucleotides agree with TRBD1. There are 15 residues in the CDR3. The V and J ends lost 8 bases and 6 bases, in that order; junction bases with no gene match: 11. CDR1 and CDR2 (germline): LNHDA, SQIVND (reference sequence). The CDR3 region is CASHPGQGYPGELFF. As DNA, the CDR3 is TGTGCCAGTCACCCCGGACAGGGCTATCCCGGGGAGCTGTTTTTT.

This chain links TRBV12-3 or TRBV12-4 with TRBJ1-1; the D is unclear. This CDR3 region has 15 residues. V was cut by 3 bases and J by 4 bases, with 15 bases left in between. CDR3 in amino acids: CASSFFPTAITEAFF. The CDR3 nucleotides are TGTGCCAGCAGTTTCTTCCCAACGGCGATCACTGAAGCTTTCTTT.

This chain joins TRBV24-1 and TRBJ2-1; the D is unclear. Germline-derived CDR1 and CDR2 are KGHDR and SFDVKD. V was trimmed by 2 bases and J by 8 bases, leaving 15 bases between them. The CDR3 is 15 residues long. The CDR3 DNA is TGTGCCACCAGTGATTCGTTCGGCGGCGCATATGAGCAGTTCTTC. Translated, it gives CATSDSFGGAYEQFF.

The gene calls are TRBV12-3 or TRBV12-4 and TRBJ2-5; TRBD1 matches at 7 bases. CDR3 length equals 13 residues. V dropped 6 bases and J dropped 5; count of bases not matched to a gene: 6. The CDR3 DNA reads TGTGCCAGCAGCTCGACAGGGACGGAGACCCAGTACTTC. Its protein is CASSSTGTETQYF.

This clonotype has only a few counts. The J gene is TRBJ2-1, the V gene TRBV12-3 or TRBV12-4; the D is unclear. The length of the CDR3 is 14 residues. Trimming took off 10 bases at V and 6 bases at J, with 19 bases between the two ends. The CDR3 is CAIRHRASGNEQFF. The DNA for the CDR3 is TGTGCCATTCGACATCGGGCCAGTGGCAATGAGCAGTTCTTC.

This clonotype was seen a few times. The chain joins TRBV7-7 to TRBJ2-1; D possibly corresponds to TRBD1 (8 bases). The germline V gene encodes CDR1 SSHAT and CDR2 FNYEAQ (reference sequence). V shed 0 bases and J shed 3 bases, with 15 bases lying between them. The CDR3 has 17 residues. The CDR3 coding sequence is TGTGCCAGCAGCTTAGCGGTGGGGGGGACAGGCTACAATGAGCAGTTCTTC. Translation: CASSLAVGGTGYNEQFF.

This clonotype was picked up a small number of times. This chain joins TRBV12-3 or TRBV12-4 and TRBJ1-2, with D unclear. Trimming shortened V by 6 bases and J by 4 bases, and 18 bases separated the two germline ends. CDR3 length: 15 residues. The CDR3 is CASSQVDTSAYGYTF. The DNA for the CDR3 is TGTGCCAGCAGCCAAGTAGACACCTCGGCCTATGGCTACACCTTC.

The chain employs TRBV4-2 and TRBJ2-3; 8 bases are a match to TRBD2. The CDR3 spans 16 residues. The germline V gene has CDR1 LGHNA and CDR2 YNFKEQ. V lost 5 bases, J lost 0 bases, and 7 bases stayed unmatched. The chain's CDR3 is CASSSRIAGSTDTQYF. For the CDR3, the DNA is TGTGCCAGCAGCTCACGAATAGCGGGGAGCACAGATACGCAGTATTTT.

The genes are TRBV7-9 and TRBJ1-1; D call uncertain. V lost 1 base and J lost 7, with 10 bases in between. In germline, CDR1 is SEHNR, CDR2 FQNEAQ (reference sequence). This CDR3 is built from 13 residues. DNA for the CDR3: TGTGCCAGCAGCTTAGGTAGCATGGATGAAGCTTTCTTT. Encoded protein: CASSLGSMDEAFF.

This clonotype has a handful of counts. The gene calls are TRBV12-3 or TRBV12-4 and TRBJ2-4, with D possibly matching TRBD1 (6 bases). This CDR3 is 14 amino acids long. V dropped 7 bases and J dropped 10 bases, with 20 bases sitting between them. The CDR3 loop is CASTQVQGLGIQYF. CDR3 bases: TGTGCCAGCACTCAAGTTCAGGGGCTTGGAATTCAGTACTTC.

V usage is TRBV15 and J usage is TRBJ2-3; no firm D call. The CDR3 runs to 13 residues. In germline, CDR1 is LNHNV, CDR2 YYDKDF (reference sequence). Trimming cost V 0 bases and J 4 bases, with 5 bases left between them. This chain's CDR3 is CATSREDADTQYF. The CDR3, as DNA: TGTGCCACCAGCAGAGAGGACGCAGATACGCAGTATTTT.

The chain is built from TRBV6-2 or TRBV6-3 and TRBJ2-1; D remains unclear. The CDR3 runs to 12 residues. Trimming removed 3 bases from V and 15 bases from J, with 15 bases in between. The germline CDR1 and CDR2 sequences are MNHEY and SVGEGT. This CDR3 reads CASSYDQRVGFF. Written as DNA, the CDR3 is TGTGCCAGCAGTTATGACCAGCGAGTGGGGTTCTTC.

This clonotype was picked up a small number of times. This rearrangement joins TRBV29-1 to TRBJ2-7; no reliable D call. The CDR3 sequence is 12 residues long. Per germline, CDR1 SQVTM and CDR2 ANQGSEA. The V gene lost 0 bases and the J gene lost 3 bases, with 6 bases spanning the gap. Here the CDR3 DNA reads TGCAGCGTTGAAGAACTGGGCTACGAGCAGTACTTC. Translating it yields CSVEELGYEQYF.

This clonotype was detected only a few times. J is TRBJ2-7 and V is TRBV20-1; 7 positions match TRBD2. CDR3 size: 14 residues. V shed 7 bases and J 5 bases; nucleotides not matched to a gene: 14. Germline V gene sequence: CDR1 DFQATT, CDR2 SNEGSKA (reference sequence). As DNA, the CDR3 is TGCAGTGGACTAGCTGATCCCGAAGTCAACGAGCAGTACTTC. Translating it yields CSGLADPEVNEQYF.

The chain combines TRBV12-3 or TRBV12-4 with TRBJ1-4; a weak D match, TRBD1 (6 bases). V was cut by 5 bases and J by 8 bases, with 12 bases left in between. The CDR3 is made up of 13 amino acids. This CDR3 is CASSEGQREKLFF. Written as DNA, the CDR3 is TGTGCCAGCAGTGAGGGACAACGGGAAAAACTGTTTTTT.

In this sample, this clonotype turned up a few times. V usage is TRBV7-9 and J usage is TRBJ2-6, with D perhaps TRBD1 (6 bases). Trimming left V 3 bases short and J 1 base short, with 7 bases between. The CDR3 runs 15 residues. The germline CDR1 and CDR2 sequences are SEHNR and FQNEAQ (reference sequence). The CDR3 reads CASSFTGSGANVLTF. DNA of the CDR3: TGTGCCAGCAGCTTTACAGGGTCTGGGGCCAACGTCCTGACTTTC.